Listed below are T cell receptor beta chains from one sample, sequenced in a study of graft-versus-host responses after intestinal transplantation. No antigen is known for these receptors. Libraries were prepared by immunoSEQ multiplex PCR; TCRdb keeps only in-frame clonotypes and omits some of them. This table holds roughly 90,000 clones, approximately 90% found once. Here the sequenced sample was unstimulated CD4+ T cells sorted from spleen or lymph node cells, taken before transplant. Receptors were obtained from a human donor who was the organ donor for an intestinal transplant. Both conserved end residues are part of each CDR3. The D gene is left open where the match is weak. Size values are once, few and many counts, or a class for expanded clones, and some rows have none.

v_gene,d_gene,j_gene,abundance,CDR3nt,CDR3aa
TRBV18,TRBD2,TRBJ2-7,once,TGTGCCAGCTCACACCGCGCGGGGGTCACCTACGAGCAGTACTTC,CASSHRAGVTYEQYF
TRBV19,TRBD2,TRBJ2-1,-,TGTGCCAGTAGCCAACAAGCTAGCGGGAGCTCCTACAATGAGCAGTTCTTC,CASSQQASGSSYNEQFF
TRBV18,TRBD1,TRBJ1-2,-,TGTGCCAGCTCTCTCGGGACAGATCGTGGCTACACCTTC,CASSLGTDRGYTF
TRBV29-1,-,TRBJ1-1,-,TGCAGCGTCGAAAGACAAAGCCTAGGGGGAGCTTTCTTT,CSVERQSLGGAFF
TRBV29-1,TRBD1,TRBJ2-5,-,TGCAGCGTTACACGGACAGGGGGGGTTGGAGAGACCCAGTACTTC,CSVTRTGGVGETQYF
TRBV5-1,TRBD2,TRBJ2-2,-,TGCGCCAGCAGAACGACGGGGGGGAACGGGGAGCTGTTTTTT,CASRTTGGNGELFF
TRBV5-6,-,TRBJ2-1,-,TGTGCCAGCAGCTTGGGTCCGGGACTGACCTACAATGAGCAGTTCTTC,CASSLGPGLTYNEQFF
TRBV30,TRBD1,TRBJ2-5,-,TGTGCCTGGGATCGACAGGGGATCCGAGAGACCCAGTACTTC,CAWDRQGIRETQYF
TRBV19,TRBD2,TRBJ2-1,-,TGTGCCAGTAGTATAGTCACGGGGACTAGCGAATCGAATGAGCAGTTCTTC,CASSIVTGTSESNEQFF
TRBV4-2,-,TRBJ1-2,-,TGTGCCAGCAGCCAAGATCTTACGAGGAACAAGGGCTACACCTTC,CASSQDLTRNKGYTF
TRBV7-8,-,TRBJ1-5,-,TGTGCCAGCAGCTTAGAGACCTCGGGTCAGCCCCAGCATTTT,CASSLETSGQPQHF
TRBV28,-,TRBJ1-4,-,TGTGCCAGCGGTGGGGGGGCCACCGGGGAAAAACTGTTTTTT,CASGGGATGEKLFF
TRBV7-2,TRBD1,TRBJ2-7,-,TGTGCCAGCTTCACCGACAGGGAGACCTCCTACGAGCAGTACTTC,CASFTDRETSYEQYF
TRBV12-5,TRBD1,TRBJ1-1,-,TGTGCTAGTCCGGTCTCAGGGGGCGCGAACACTGAAGCTTTCTTT,CASPVSGGANTEAFF
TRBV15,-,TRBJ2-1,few,TGTGCCACCAGCAGAGACGCGGGCTCCTACAATGAGCAGTTCTTC,CATSRDAGSYNEQFF
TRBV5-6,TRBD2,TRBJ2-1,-,TGTGCCAGCAGTTTCGACCTCGCCGGGACTACCTACAATGAGCAGTTCTTC,CASSFDLAGTTYNEQFF
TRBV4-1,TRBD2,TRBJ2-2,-,TGCGCCAGCAGCCCCGCGGGAGGCACCGGGGAGCTGTTTTTT,CASSPAGGTGELFF
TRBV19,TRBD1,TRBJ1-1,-,TGTGCCAGTAGTTACAGGGGGCGTAACACTGAAGCTTTCTTT,CASSYRGRNTEAFF
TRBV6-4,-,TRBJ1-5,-,TGTGCCAGCACCACCATCTTAGGGGTCGTCAATCAGCCCCAGCATTTT,CASTTILGVVNQPQHF
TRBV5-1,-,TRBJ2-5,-,TGCGCCAGCAGCTTTATGTGGGCGCCCCAAGAGACCCAGTACTTC,CASSFMWAPQETQYF
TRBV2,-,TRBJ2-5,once,TGTGCCACCAGCGGGCGGGGAGAGACCCAGTACTTC,CATSGRGETQYF
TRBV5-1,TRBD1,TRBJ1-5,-,TGCGCCAGCAGCTTGGGACAGGGGGGAAATCAGCCCCAGCATTTT,CASSLGQGGNQPQHF
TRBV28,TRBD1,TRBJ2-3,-,TGTGCCAGCAGTCCTCGGGACAGGGGTTGGACAGATACGCAGTATTTT,CASSPRDRGWTDTQYF
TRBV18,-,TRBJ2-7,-,TGTGCCAGCTCACCGACAGATTACGAGCAGTACTTC,CASSPTDYEQYF
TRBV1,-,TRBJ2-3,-,TGCACCAGCAGCCCCCCCAATTTGGATACGCAGTATTTT,CTSSPPNLDTQYF
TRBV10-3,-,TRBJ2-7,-,TGTGCCAGCAGGGGGGACACCACCTACGAGCAGTACTTC,CASRGDTTYEQYF
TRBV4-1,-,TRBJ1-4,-,TGCGCCAGCAGCCCGCTACAGGGATGGAAACTGTTTTTT,CASSPLQGWKLFF
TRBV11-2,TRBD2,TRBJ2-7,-,TGTGCCAGCAGCTTAGATCGGCTAGCGGGGAGAAAATACGAGCAGTACTTC,CASSLDRLAGRKYEQYF
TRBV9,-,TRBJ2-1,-,TGTGCCAGCAGCGTAGGGCTGAACAATGAGCAGTTCTTC,CASSVGLNNEQFF
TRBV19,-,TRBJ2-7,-,TGTGCCAGTAGTATAGAGGGACAACCCCAGTACTTC,CASSIEGQPQYF
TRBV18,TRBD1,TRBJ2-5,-,TGTGCCAGCTCACCGACAGGGTTAGGGACCCAGTACTTC,CASSPTGLGTQYF
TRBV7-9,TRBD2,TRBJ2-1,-,TGTGCCAGCAGCTTAGCGGGACTACAACAGCAGTTCTTC,CASSLAGLQQQFF
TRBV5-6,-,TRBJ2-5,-,TGTGCCAGCAGCTTGGCGGAGACCCAGTACTTC,CASSLAETQYF
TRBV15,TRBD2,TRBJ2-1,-,TGTGCCACCAGCAGAGATAAAGCGGGGCCCCGGAATGAGCAGTTCTTC,CATSRDKAGPRNEQFF
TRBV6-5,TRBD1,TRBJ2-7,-,TGTGCCAGCAGTCGATCAGGGGGCGTTAGCTACGAGCAGTACTTC,CASSRSGGVSYEQYF
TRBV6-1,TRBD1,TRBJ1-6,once,TGTGCCAGCAGTGAACCCTCGACAGGGGAGCGTAATTCACCCCTCCACTTT,CASSEPSTGERNSPLHF
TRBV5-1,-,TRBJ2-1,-,TGCGCCAGCAAAGGGAGCGAGCTCGAGCAGTTCTTC,CASKGSELEQFF
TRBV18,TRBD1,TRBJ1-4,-,TGTGCCAGCTCACAAGGGACAGGGAATGAAAAACTGTTTTTT,CASSQGTGNEKLFF
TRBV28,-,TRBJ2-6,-,TGTGCCAGCAGGCTGGGGACACTGAGCTCTGGGGCCAACGTCCTGACTTTC,CASRLGTLSSGANVLTF
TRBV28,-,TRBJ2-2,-,TGTGCCAGCAGAACGGGACAAAACACCGGGGAGCTGTTTTTT,CASRTGQNTGELFF